This TCR beta chain came from a study of response to subunit inactivated influenza vaccine. Germline CDR1 is KGHDR and CDR2 is SFDVKD. The CDR3 runs to 16 residues. The V end lost 1 base, the J end lost 0 bases, and 9 bases lay between the germline ends. About this clonotype itself: Its antigen is still unknown.

Study outcomes and limitations: Each seasonal influenza vaccination, the authors suggested, recruits few new T cells.

Using its own MiXCR run on the RT-PCR reads, TCRdb lists one record per CDR3 protein. The sample holds over 800,000 distinct CDR3 sequences; around 21% are singletons and the top ten take 10% to 13%. The sequences come from PBMCs from blood, collected 5 days after vaccination. The V and J genes are TRBV24-1 and TRBJ2-1; D not resolved. The receptor was derived from a man between 50 and 59 years old who received an inactivated influenza vaccine. Here the CDR3 reads CATSDFRTSSYNEQFF. The CDR3 coding sequence is TGTGCCACCAGTGATTTCCGTACCAGCTCCTACAATGAGCAGTTCTTC.